Reported below is one T cell receptor beta chain. In the original workflow: Nucleated cell counts were estimated from reference gene primer amplification. Sequenced by immunoSEQ multiplex PCR; TCRdb stores in-frame clones only, minus some. Clone size and V and J calls were adopted from that table, with D and trimming inferred from the DNA. The repertoire includes fewer than 250,000 clones, approximately 82% of them detected once, and 2.9% sits in the top ten. This specimen belongs to a study of blood T cell repertoires in COVID-19. Study-level information: Samples taken during acute and convalescent COVID-19 were collected in the United States, Italy and Spain.

This CDR3 has 13 residues. Germline V gene data show CDR1 as SQVTM and CDR2 as ANQGSEA. The germline V and J ends were trimmed by 5 bases and 4 bases, with 14 bases remaining between them. This receptor was obtained from a man aged 50 to 60 with active or convalescent COVID-19. The chain is built from TRBV29-1 and TRBJ1-1, with TRBD1 as a possible D gene (6 bases). Material for sequencing was peripheral blood. CDR3 amino acids: CSVSGGTGTEAFF. DNA for the CDR3: TGCAGCGTTTCGGGGGGCACAGGCACTGAAGCTTTCTTT. The full variable domain, rest sourced from reference TRBV29-1 and TRBJ1-1, is SAVISQKPSRDICQRGTSLTIQCQVDSQVTMMFWYRQQPGQSLTLIATANQGSEATYESGFVIDKFPISRPNLTFSTLTVSNMSPEDSSIYLCSVSGGTGTEAFFGQGTRLTVV.